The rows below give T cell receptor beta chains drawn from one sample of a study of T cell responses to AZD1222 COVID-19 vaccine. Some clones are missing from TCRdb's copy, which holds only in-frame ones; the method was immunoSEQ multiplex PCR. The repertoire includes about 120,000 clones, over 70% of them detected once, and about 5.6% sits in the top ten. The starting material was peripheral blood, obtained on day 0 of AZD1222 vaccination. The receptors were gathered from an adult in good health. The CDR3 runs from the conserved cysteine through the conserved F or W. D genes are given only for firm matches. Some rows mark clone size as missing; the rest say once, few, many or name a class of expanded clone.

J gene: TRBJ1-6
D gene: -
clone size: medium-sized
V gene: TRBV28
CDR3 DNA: TGTGCCAGCACCCCGGTTCTCCCTGAAAATTCACCCCTCCACTTT
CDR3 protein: CASTPVLPENSPLHF

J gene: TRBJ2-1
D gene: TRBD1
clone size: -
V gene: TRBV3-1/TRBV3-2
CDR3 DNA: TGTGCCAGCAGCCAAGGCAGGGGGTTCTCCTACAATGAGCAGTTCTTC
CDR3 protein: CASSQGRGFSYNEQFF

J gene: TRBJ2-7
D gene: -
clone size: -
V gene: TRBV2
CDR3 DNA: TGTGCCAGCAGCATCGCCAAAGGACCAGGAAACGAGCAGTACTTC
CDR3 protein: CASSIAKGPGNEQYF

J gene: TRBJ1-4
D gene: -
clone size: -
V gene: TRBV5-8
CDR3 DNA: TGTGCCAGCAGCTTGGGAGCTGATCCGGCGACTAATGAAAAACTGTTTTTT
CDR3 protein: CASSLGADPATNEKLFF

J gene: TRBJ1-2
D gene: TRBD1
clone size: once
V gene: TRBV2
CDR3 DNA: TGTGCCAGCAGAAGCGACAGGGGAGGTGGCTACACCTTC
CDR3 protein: CASRSDRGGGYTF

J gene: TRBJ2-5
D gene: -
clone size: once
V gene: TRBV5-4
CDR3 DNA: TGTGCCAGCAGCCCAGGGGGGTACCAAGAGACCCAGTACTTC
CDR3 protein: CASSPGGYQETQYF

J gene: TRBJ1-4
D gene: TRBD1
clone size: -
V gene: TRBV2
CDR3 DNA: TGTGCCAGCTATCGAGGGGGCCGGGGGAATGAAAAACTGTTTTTT
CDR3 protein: CASYRGGRGNEKLFF

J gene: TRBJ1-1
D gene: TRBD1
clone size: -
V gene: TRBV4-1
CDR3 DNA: TGCGCCAGCAGCCGGAAGGGGACAGAGTATGAAGCTTTCTTT
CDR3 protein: CASSRKGTEYEAFF

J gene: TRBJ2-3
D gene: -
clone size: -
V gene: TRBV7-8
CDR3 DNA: TGTGCCAGCAGCTTATGGTCGGTGGGCTCAGATACGCAGTATTTT
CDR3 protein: CASSLWSVGSDTQYF

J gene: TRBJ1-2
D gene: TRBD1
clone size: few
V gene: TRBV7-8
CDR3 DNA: TGTGCCAGCAGCCGAGGGACAGGGGGCTATGGCTACACCTTC
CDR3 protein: CASSRGTGGYGYTF